This T cell receptor beta chain appears in the sequencing data of a study of CD8+ T cells in alopecia areata. Study information: Twice a day, 5 to 10 mg of oral tofacitinib was administered to treated patients. Study results and caveats: Numerous expanded lesional clones remained in scalp and blood during tofacitinib.

Sequencing templates came from extracted RNA that was reverse transcribed into cDNA. Generated by immunoSEQ multiplex PCR, the TCRdb table keeps only in-frame clones and is missing some. The sample includes about 260,000 clones, 50% to 75% seen only once; the top ten take about 0.88%. Specified treatment: oral pan-JAK inhibitor, 5-10 mg twice daily. In the case of this clone: Its target is unknown. This sample also contains other DNA sequences that code for the same CDR3.

This CDR3 spans 11 amino acids. Germline assignment: CDR1 DFQATT and CDR2 SNEGSKA (reference sequence). The junction had 0 bases not matched to a gene; V was cut back by 3 bases and J by 6 bases. The source of this sequence is a human donor with alopecia areata. This sequence joins TRBV20-1 and TRBJ2-7; 9 nucleotides match TRBD1. The sample consisted of CD4+ T cells sorted from blood, taken between weeks 51 and 52, from a patient treated with tofacitinib. The DNA of the CDR3 is TGCAGTGCTAGGACAGGGGGCGAGCAGTACTTC. This gives the protein CSARTGGEQYF.